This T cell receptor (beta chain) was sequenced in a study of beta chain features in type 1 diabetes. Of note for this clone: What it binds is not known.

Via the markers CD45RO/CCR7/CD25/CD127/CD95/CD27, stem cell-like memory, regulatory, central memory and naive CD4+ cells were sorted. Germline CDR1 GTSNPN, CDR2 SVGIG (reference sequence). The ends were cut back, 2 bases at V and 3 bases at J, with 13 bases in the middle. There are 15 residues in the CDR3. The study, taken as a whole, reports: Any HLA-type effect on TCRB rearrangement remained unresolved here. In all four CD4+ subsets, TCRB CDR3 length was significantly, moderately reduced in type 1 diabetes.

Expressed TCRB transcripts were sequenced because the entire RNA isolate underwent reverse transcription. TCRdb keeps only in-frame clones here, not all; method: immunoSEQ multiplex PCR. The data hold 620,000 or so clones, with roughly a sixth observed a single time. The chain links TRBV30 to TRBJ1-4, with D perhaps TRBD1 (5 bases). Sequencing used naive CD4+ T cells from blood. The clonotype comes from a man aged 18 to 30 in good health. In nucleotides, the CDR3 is TGTGCCTGGAGTATCGGGGGGAGGGCTAATGAAAAACTGTTTTTT. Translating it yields CAWSIGGRANEKLFF. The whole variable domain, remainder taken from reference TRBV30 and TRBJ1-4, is SQTIHQWPATLVQPVGSPLSLECTVEGTSNPNLYWYRQAAGRGLQLLFYSVGIGQISSEVPQNLSASRPQDRQFILSSKKLLLSDSGFYLCAWSIGGRANEKLFFGSGTQLSVL.